This T cell receptor (beta chain) was retrieved from a study of T cell responses to AZD1222 COVID-19 vaccine. General study points: Most donors were white British, females outnumbered males, and clonal diversity was possibly underestimated. When two AZD1222 doses had been given, Spike-specific TCR breadth and depth rose.

Profiling relied on immunoSEQ multiplex PCR, and the TCRdb table lists in-frame clones only, not all of them. The table includes roughly 170,000 clones, almost 90% detected once. The V end lost 6 bases, the J end lost 0 bases, and 12 bases lay between the germline ends. CDR1 and CDR2 from the germline V gene are LGHNT and FRNRAP. The CDR3 runs to 15 residues. In regard to this clone: What it binds is unknown.

The TCR sequence derives from an adult in good health. This sequence joins TRBV12-5 and TRBJ1-5, with D possibly TRBD1 on 5 matching bases. Sample: peripheral blood, taken on day 0 of AZD1222 vaccination. The CDR3 nucleotides read TGTGCTAGTGGAGAGCAGGGTTTTAGCAATCAGCCCCAGCATTTT. Translating it yields CASGEQGFSNQPQHF. The variable domain in full, completed from reference TRBV12-5 and TRBJ1-5, reads DARVTQTPRHKVTEMGQEVTMRCQPILGHNTVFWYRQTMMQGLELLAYFRNRAPLDDSGMPKDRFSAEMPDATLATLKIQPSEPRDSAVYFCASGEQGFSNQPQHFGDGTRLSIL.